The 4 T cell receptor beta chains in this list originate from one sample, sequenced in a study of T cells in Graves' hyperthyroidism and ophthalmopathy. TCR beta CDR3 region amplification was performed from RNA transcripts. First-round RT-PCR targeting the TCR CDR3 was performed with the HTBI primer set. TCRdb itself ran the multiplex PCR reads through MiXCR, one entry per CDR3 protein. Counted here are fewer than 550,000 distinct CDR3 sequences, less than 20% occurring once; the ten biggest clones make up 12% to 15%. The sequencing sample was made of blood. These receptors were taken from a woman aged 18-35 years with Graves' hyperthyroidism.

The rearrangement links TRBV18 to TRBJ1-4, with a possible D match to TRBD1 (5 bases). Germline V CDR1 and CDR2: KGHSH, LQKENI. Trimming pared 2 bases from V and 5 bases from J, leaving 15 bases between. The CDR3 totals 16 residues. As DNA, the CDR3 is TGTGCCAGCTCACCAATGGCGGCAGGGTCGAATGAAAAACTGTTTTTT. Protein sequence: CASSPMAAGSNEKLFF.

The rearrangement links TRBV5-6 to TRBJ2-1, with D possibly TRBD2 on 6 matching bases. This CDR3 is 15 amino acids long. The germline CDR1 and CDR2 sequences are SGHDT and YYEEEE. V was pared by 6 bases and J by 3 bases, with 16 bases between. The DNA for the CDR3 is TGTGCCAGCACCCGGACTACGACACGCTACAATGAGCAGTTCTTC. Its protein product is CASTRTTTRYNEQFF. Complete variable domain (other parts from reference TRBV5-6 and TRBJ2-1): DAGVTQSPTHLIKTRGQQVTLRCSPKSGHDTVSWYQQALGQGPQFIFQYYEEEERQRGNFPDRFSGHQFPNYSSELNVNALLLGDSALYLCASTRTTTRYNEQFFGPGTRLTVL.

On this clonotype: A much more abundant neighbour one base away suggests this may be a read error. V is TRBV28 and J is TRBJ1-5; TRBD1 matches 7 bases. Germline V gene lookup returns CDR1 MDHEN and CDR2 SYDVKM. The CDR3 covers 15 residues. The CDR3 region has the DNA TGTGCCAGCAGCTCCGCGGGACAGAGCAGTCAGCCCCAGCATTTT. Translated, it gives CASSSAGQSSQPQHF.

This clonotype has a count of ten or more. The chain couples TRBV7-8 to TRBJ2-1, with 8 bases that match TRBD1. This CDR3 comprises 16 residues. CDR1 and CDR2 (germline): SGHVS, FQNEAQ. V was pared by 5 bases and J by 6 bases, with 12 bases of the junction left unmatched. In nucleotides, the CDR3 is TGTGCCAGCAGCCCGTGGGGGACAGGAAATTCCAATGAGCAGTTCTTC. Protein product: CASSPWGTGNSNEQFF.